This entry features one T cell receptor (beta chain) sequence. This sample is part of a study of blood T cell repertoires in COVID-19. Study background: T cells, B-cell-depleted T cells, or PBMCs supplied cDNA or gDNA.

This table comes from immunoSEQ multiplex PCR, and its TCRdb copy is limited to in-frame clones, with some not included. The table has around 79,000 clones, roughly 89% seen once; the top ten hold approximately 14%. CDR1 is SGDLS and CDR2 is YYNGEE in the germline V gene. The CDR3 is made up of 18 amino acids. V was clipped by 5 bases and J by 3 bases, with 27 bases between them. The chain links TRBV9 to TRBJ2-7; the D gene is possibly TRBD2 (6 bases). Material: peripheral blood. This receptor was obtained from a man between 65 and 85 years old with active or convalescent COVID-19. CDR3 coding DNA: TGTGCCAGCAGTGAAGCCCCTGGTGGAGGGAATGGCGGCTACGAGCAGTACTTC. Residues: CASSEAPGGGNGGYEQYF.